The T cell receptor (beta chain) described here comes from a study of blood T cell repertoires in COVID-19. The overall study: The samples span acute and convalescent COVID-19 from the United States, Italy and Spain.

Followed longitudinally, the Seattle patients had been enrolled during active infection. Germline CDR1 and CDR2: ENHRY and SYGVKD. With 6 bases clipped from V and 8 bases from J, the junction kept 13 bases outside the gene matches. The CDR3 is made up of 15 amino acids. Clones were read by immunoSEQ multiplex PCR, and TCRdb kept only the in-frame ones, dropping some. Among approximately 49,000 clones listed, around 86% were seen once. The J gene is TRBJ1-1, the V gene TRBV10-3, with 9 bases lining up with TRBD1. Material: peripheral blood. This TCR derives from an elderly woman with COVID-19, enrolled during active disease. The DNA of the CDR3 is TGTGCCATCAGGAGGGACAGGGTTCTCCAAGGAGAAGCTTTCTTT. Residues: CAIRRDRVLQGEAFF.